The subject of this entry is one T cell receptor (beta chain). No antigen is known for it. The source of the sample is a study of T-cell reconstitution after alpha-beta-depleted transplantation in children. This sample's TCRbeta library carried unique molecular identifier barcodes. From the PCR reads, TCRdb called clonotypes with MiXCR, one entry per CDR3 protein. This sample has approximately 1,000,000 distinct CDR3 sequences; about 30% occur once, and the top ten carry 28%. The length of the CDR3 is 14 residues. The V end was cut by 0 bases, the J end by 5 bases, with 13 bases between. CDR1 is DFQATT and CDR2 is SNEGSKA in the germline V gene (reference sequence). Whole-study findings and limits: Diversity of TCRbeta at day 60 was high in some patients, arising from surviving recipient T cells and thymic progenitors. T cells produced anew were the main source of T-cell counts and diversity one year after transplant. It was reported that alpha-beta T cells came from several hundred expanded graft clones (about two months after transplant).

The material was PBMCs, mostly from graft donor cells, obtained 360 days after TCRalphabeta/CD19-depleted stem cell transplant. This chain connects TRBV20-1 to TRBJ1-1, with a tentative D call TRBD1 (5 bases). This clonotype was sampled from a boy younger than two who had a stem cell transplant for SCID, so the T cells may come from the graft donor. The CDR3 sequence is CSARDPGGSTEAFF. The CDR3 coding sequence is TGCAGTGCTAGAGATCCCGGGGGGTCAACTGAAGCTTTCTTT.